This T cell receptor beta chain was retrieved from a study of blood T cell repertoires in COVID-19. In the authors' workflow: Reference gene primer amplification yielded estimated nucleated cell counts. The repertoire was sequenced with immunoSEQ multiplex PCR; TCRdb's copy has only in-frame clones and lacks some. V and J calls and clone size are those listed in that table; D and trimming were worked out from the DNA. The sample consists of about 100,000 clones, about 80% of them appearing once. The J segment lost 2 bases and the V segment lost 4 bases, leaving 4 bases of the junction unmatched. CDR3 length equals 16 residues. Looked up from germline, CDR1 is MGHDK and CDR2 is SYGVNS. This clone was detected a few times.

This sequence joins TRBV25-1 and TRBJ2-1, with TRBD2 matching over 11 bases. The sample consisted of peripheral blood. This clonotype was sampled from a man between 65 and 85 years old with active or convalescent COVID-19. CDR3 loop: CASSAIAGGPYNEQFF. Written as DNA, the CDR3 is TGTGCCAGCAGTGCGATAGCGGGAGGGCCCTACAATGAGCAGTTCTTC.